The 21 T cell receptor beta chains below come from one sample, sequenced in a study of radiotherapy plus CTLA-4 blockade in lung cancer. The data were produced by immunoSEQ multiplex PCR, yet TCRdb's version contains in-frame clones alone and is incomplete. The sample has 20,000 to 25,000 clones, 73% seen once; the top ten hold around 3.5%. Specimen: peripheral blood, collected from a patient treated with radiotherapy plus ipilimumab. These receptors were obtained from a human donor with non-small cell lung cancer who had stable disease on radiotherapy plus ipilimumab.

The genes are TRBV28 and TRBJ1-5; 8 positions agree with TRBD1. CDR3 length: 15 amino acids. Germline V lookup: CDR1 MDHEN, CDR2 SYDVKM. J was trimmed by 2 bases and V by 6 bases; bases with no gene match: 6. DNA of the CDR3: TGTGCCAGCAGGCCAACGACAGGGGGCAATCAGCCCCAGCATTTT. This sequence encodes CASRPTTGGNQPQHF.

Written as DNA, the CDR3 is TGTGCCACCCCAACGGGATCCTACAATGAGCAGTTCTTC. Residues: CATPTGSYNEQFF. The V gene is TRBV7-2, the J gene TRBJ2-1; a possible D gene is TRBD2 (5 bases). This CDR3 comprises 13 residues. Germline CDR1 and CDR2: SGHTA and FQGNSA. V shed 10 bases and J shed 1 base, with 11 bases lying between them.

This sequence joins TRBV6-1 and TRBJ1-3, with unresolved D. CDR1 MNHNS and CDR2 SASEGT come from the germline V gene. This CDR3 is built from 13 residues. Trimming removed 4 bases at V and 4 bases at J, with 8 bases between. DNA for the CDR3: TGTGCCAGCAGTGCCTCGGGGGGAAACACCATATATTTT. Protein sequence: CASSASGGNTIYF.

V gene TRBV6-5 combines with J gene TRBJ2-2; D may be TRBD1 or TRBD2 (5 bases each). The CDR3 loop spans 16 amino acids. CDR1 and CDR2 from the germline V gene are MNHEY and SVGAGI. V lost 1 base, J lost 4 bases, and 13 bases lay in between. CDR3 DNA sequence: TGTGCCAGCAGTTACTTCAGGGTTCGGGGCACCGGGGAGCTGTTTTTT. Its translation is CASSYFRVRGTGELFF.

This chain connects TRBV10-3 to TRBJ1-5; D ambiguous. Between the trimmed V and J ends, which lost 0 bases and 0 bases, there was a span of 6 bases. Germline values: CDR1 ENHRY, CDR2 SYGVKD. The CDR3 has 15 amino acids. DNA for the CDR3: TGTGCCATCAGTGAGTCAACGTTTAGCAATCAGCCCCAGCATTTT. This codes for CAISESTFSNQPQHF.

The J gene is TRBJ1-2, the V gene TRBV29-1, with D possibly TRBD1 on 5 matching bases. V dropped 6 bases and J dropped 8 bases, with 19 bases sitting between them. Germline CDR1 SQVTM, CDR2 ANQGSEA. The length of the CDR3 is 13 residues. CDR3 sequence: CSVVQGGAGGYTF. The CDR3 DNA reads as TGCAGCGTAGTCCAGGGAGGGGCGGGAGGCTACACCTTC.

The chain uses TRBV13 and TRBJ2-7; 12 bases are shared with TRBD2. The V segment lost 5 bases and the J segment 2 bases; nucleotides outside the gene matches: 1. The CDR3 covers 14 residues. Germline V gene lookup returns CDR1 PRHDT and CDR2 FYEKMQ (reference sequence). CDR3 loop: CASSPSGRAYEQYF. The CDR3 DNA follows: TGTGCCAGCAGCCCTAGCGGGAGGGCCTACGAGCAGTACTTC.

The V and J genes are TRBV5-1 and TRBJ2-1; 11 bases map to TRBD2. Trimming took 3 bases from V and 7 from J; bases not matched to a gene: 9. This CDR3 comprises 16 residues. Germline V gene lookup returns CDR1 SGHRS and CDR2 YFSETQ. Here the CDR3 DNA reads TGCGCCAGCAGCTACAAACTAGCGGGAGTGAGTAATGAGCAGTTCTTC. Residues: CASSYKLAGVSNEQFF. Variable domain in full (rest from reference TRBV5-1 and TRBJ2-1): KAGVTQTPRYLIKTRGQQVTLSCSPISGHRSVSWYQQTPGQGLQFLFEYFSETQRNKGNFPGRFSGRQFSNSRSEMNVSTLELGDSALYLCASSYKLAGVSNEQFFGPGTRLTVL.

The rearrangement links TRBV11-3 to TRBJ2-2; perhaps TRBD1 as D (6 bases). Germline V gene data show CDR1 as SGHNT and CDR2 as YENEEA. This CDR3 contains 15 residues. The ends were cut back, 4 bases at V and 2 bases at J, with 11 bases in the middle. The CDR3 loop reads CASSSTGHNTGELFF. The CDR3 bases are TGTGCCAGCAGCTCCACGGGACACAACACCGGGGAGCTGTTTTTT.

This chain links TRBV9 with TRBJ2-5; 10 nucleotides line up with TRBD1. The J call may be wrong; the DNA end is better matched by TRBJ2-7. The germline CDR1 and CDR2 sequences are SGDLS and YYNGEE. The CDR3 totals 15 residues. In DNA form, the CDR3 reads TGTGCCAGCAGCGTAGCCAAGGACAGGGGGAGCGAGCAGTACTTC. As protein: CASSVAKDRGSEQYF.

This chain links TRBV27 with TRBJ2-3; a possible D gene is TRBD1 (6 bases). This CDR3 has 17 amino acids. The germline CDR1 and CDR2 sequences are MNHEY and SMNVEV (reference sequence). V was cut by 8 bases and J by 4 bases, with 25 bases left in between. The CDR3 coding sequence is TGTGCCAGCGCCCGCGATAGGATACAGGGTCTCTCAGATACGCAGTATTTT. Translating it yields CASARDRIQGLSDTQYF.

V and J are TRBV28 and TRBJ2-7; a possible D gene is TRBD2 (6 bases). The CDR3 has 19 residues. Germline-derived CDR1 and CDR2 are MDHEN and SYDVKM. Trimming shortened V by 2 bases and J by 1 base, and 24 bases separated the two germline ends. The CDR3 protein is CASSLEQLGRSGHSYEQYF. As DNA, the CDR3 is TGTGCCAGCAGTTTAGAGCAGTTGGGGAGGTCGGGCCATTCCTACGAGCAGTACTTC. Full variable domain (remainder filled in from reference TRBV28 and TRBJ2-7): DVKVTQSSRYLVKRTGEKVFLECVQDMDHENMFWYRQDPGLGLRLIYFSYDVKMKEKGDIPEGYSVSREKKERFSLILESASTNQTSMYLCASSLEQLGRSGHSYEQYFGPGTRLTVT.

This clone has just a few counts. The rearrangement uses TRBV6-6 and TRBJ2-7; unclear D gene. From germline, CDR1 is MNHNY and CDR2 SVGAGI (reference sequence). V was cut by 6 bases and J by 3 bases, with 12 bases left in between. CDR3 size: 13 residues. CDR3 region: CASRSDGFYEQYF. For the CDR3, the DNA is TGTGCCAGCAGGTCGGACGGGTTCTACGAGCAGTACTTC.

CDR3 sequence: CASSLKGLSTDTQYF. The CDR3 DNA is TGTGCCAGTAGTCTGAAGGGCCTGAGCACAGATACGCAGTATTTT. The chain uses TRBV19 and TRBJ2-3; no clear D. Germline loops: CDR1 LNHDA, CDR2 SQIVND (reference sequence). V lost 5 bases, J lost 0 bases, and 12 bases lay in between. CDR3 length equals 15 residues.

DNA for the CDR3: TGCGCCAGCAGCCAAGATATGACCCGGGCTAGCGCAAACACAGATACGCAGTATTTT. Protein product: CASSQDMTRASANTDTQYF. V is TRBV4-1 and J is TRBJ2-3; D may be TRBD2 (6 bases). The V end lost 0 bases, the J end lost 2 bases, and 21 bases lay between the germline ends. The CDR3 is 19 amino acids. Germline values: CDR1 MGHRA, CDR2 YSYEKL.

The rearrangement uses TRBV18 and TRBJ2-7, with 7 nucleotides matching TRBD1. This CDR3 has 16 amino acids. The germline V gene encodes CDR1 KGHSH and CDR2 LQKENI. The junction had 7 bases not matched to a gene; V was cut back by 2 bases and J by 0 bases. Here the CDR3 DNA reads TGTGCCAGCTCACCAGCCTACAGGGGAAGCTCCTACGAGCAGTACTTC. It encodes CASSPAYRGSSYEQYF.

The rearrangement joins TRBV28 to TRBJ2-7; D possibly corresponds to TRBD1 (5 bases). Germline V lookup: CDR1 MDHEN, CDR2 SYDVKM. The CDR3 runs to 15 residues. With 2 bases removed from V and 2 bases from J, the gap between germline ends came to 13 bases. CDR3 sequence: CASSLPTWGTYEQYF. The CDR3 coding sequence is TGTGCCAGCAGTTTACCAACATGGGGCACCTACGAGCAGTACTTC. Looking up the rest from reference TRBV28 and TRBJ2-7 gives the full variable domain: DVKVTQSSRYLVKRTGEKVFLECVQDMDHENMFWYRQDPGLGLRLIYFSYDVKMKEKGDIPEGYSVSREKKERFSLILESASTNQTSMYLCASSLPTWGTYEQYFGPGTRLTVT.

The rearrangement links TRBV28 to TRBJ2-5, with 9 bases fitting TRBD1. V gave up 7 bases and J gave up 6 bases; unmatched junction bases: 15. Germline CDR1 is MDHEN and CDR2 is SYDVKM. This CDR3 is 16 amino acids long. CDR3 nucleotide sequence: TGTGCCAGCACTCCAAGTCCTACAGGGGGCGTGCAGACCCAGTACTTC. Amino acid sequence: CASTPSPTGGVQTQYF.

This clone has just a few counts. The chain uses TRBV7-9 and TRBJ2-7; 8 bases are a match to TRBD1. The V gene's germline CDR1 is SEHNR and CDR2 FQNEAQ (reference sequence). This CDR3 contains 15 residues. Trimming removed 6 bases from V and 0 bases from J; junction bases left unmatched: 7. CDR3 sequence reads: CASRSRTGPSYEQYF. The DNA of the CDR3 is TGTGCCAGCAGATCTAGGACAGGGCCCTCCTACGAGCAGTACTTC.

The J gene is TRBJ2-7, the V gene TRBV28, with TRBD2 identical over 7 bases. V lost 3 bases to trimming and J lost 1 base; unmatched junction nucleotides: 3. Germline V gene sequence: CDR1 MDHEN, CDR2 SYDVKM. There are 14 residues in the CDR3. The CDR3 nucleotides are TGTGCCAGCAGTTTGGGGGGGAGTTCCTACGAGCAGTACTTC. Translating gives CASSLGGSSYEQYF.

The V and J genes are TRBV13 and TRBJ1-1; unclear D gene. V was trimmed by 2 bases and J by 1 base, leaving 8 bases between them. CDR1 is PRHDT, CDR2 FYEKMQ, per germline (reference sequence). The CDR3 is made up of 14 amino acids. CDR3 sequence: CASSLQLANTEAFF. CDR3 nucleotides: TGTGCCAGCAGCTTACAACTCGCGAACACTGAAGCTTTCTTT.